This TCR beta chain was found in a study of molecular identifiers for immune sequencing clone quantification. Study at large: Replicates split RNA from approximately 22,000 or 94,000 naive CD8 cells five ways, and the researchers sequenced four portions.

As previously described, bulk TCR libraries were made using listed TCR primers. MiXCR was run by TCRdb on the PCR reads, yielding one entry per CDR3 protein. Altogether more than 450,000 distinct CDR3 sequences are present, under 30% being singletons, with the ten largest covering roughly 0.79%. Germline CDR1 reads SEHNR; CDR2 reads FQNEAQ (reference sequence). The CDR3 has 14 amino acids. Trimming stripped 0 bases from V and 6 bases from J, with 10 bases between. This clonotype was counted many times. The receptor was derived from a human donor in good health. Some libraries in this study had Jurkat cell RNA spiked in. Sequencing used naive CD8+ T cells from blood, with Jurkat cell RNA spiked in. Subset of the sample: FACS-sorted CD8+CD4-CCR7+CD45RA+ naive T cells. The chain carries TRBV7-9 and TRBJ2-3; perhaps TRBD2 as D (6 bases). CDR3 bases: TGTGCCAGCAGCTTAGCTAGCGGCGGTGATACGCAGTATTTT. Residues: CASSLASGGDTQYF. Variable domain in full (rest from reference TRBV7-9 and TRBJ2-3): DTGVSQNPRHKITKRGQNVTFRCDPISEHNRLYWYRQTLGQGPEFLTYFQNEAQLEKSRLLSDRFSAERPKGSFSTLEIQRTEQGDSAMYLCASSLASGGDTQYFGPGTRLTVL.